This TCR beta chain came from a study of OX40 agonist ivuxolimab in advanced cancers. The CDR3 runs to 16 residues. Trimming took 1 base from V and 2 from J, leaving 13 bases between them. Germline V lookup: CDR1 SGHNT, CDR2 YENEEA. TCRdb's table, derived via immunoSEQ multiplex PCR, lists solely in-frame clones and lacks some. Of about 96,000 clones in the sample, roughly 88% were seen once. The chain couples TRBV11-3 to TRBJ2-3; tentatively, D is TRBD1 or TRBD2 (5 bases each). The receptor was derived from an adult with an advanced solid tumor such as melanoma, head and neck, liver or kidney cancer. The sequenced sample was CD4+ or CD8+ T cells sorted from blood, obtained in a trial of the OX40 agonist ivuxolimab. The CDR3 spells CASSLAGTINTDTQYF. DNA for the CDR3: TGTGCCAGCAGCTTAGCGGGGACGATTAACACAGATACGCAGTATTTT.